The T cell receptor beta chain under discussion was sequenced for a study of CD8 T cells in ankylosing spondylitis (dated by TCRdb to about 2017). With respect to the entire study: The study set out to find disease-linked TCR variants by profiling T cell receptor beta repertoires in ankylosing spondylitis patients and healthy donors. In total, the full study cohort was made up of 110 or so healthy donors and approximately 24 ankylosing spondylitis patients. Samples of peripheral blood were taken, and for ankylosing spondylitis patients, synovial fluid was collected as well. Summary of the overall study and its limitations: The disease-linked clones had a CD8+ phenotype and were found at relatively low frequencies in peripheral blood. The disease-linked clones were reported to be significantly enriched in matched synovial fluid samples from ankylosing spondylitis patients. Some motif variants had previously been reported in the synovial fluid and blood of reactive arthritis patients, which suggests shared mechanisms of disease initiation. Blood from ankylosing spondylitis patients appeared to be characterized by a TCR beta motif composed of eight highly homologous amino acid variants.

The CDR3 contains 15 residues, cysteine and phenylalanine counted. Only the CDR3 DNA stays, 45 bases, in frame from base 1. From the germline V gene, CDR1 is SGHVS and CDR2 is FQNEAQ. V is clipped by 5 bases and J by 3 bases, and the sequence between their germline boundaries is 17 bases long. Comments on this clonotype: It has no known antigen specificity. No much larger clonotype is one base removed from it; base qualities were not supplied.

The data were produced on an Illumina HiSeq 2500. TCR beta libraries were prepared by quantitative 5'-RACE with molecular barcodes. Regarding the original processing steps: Disease-linked TCR variants were identified with a new computational method built on a probabilistic model of VDJ rearrangement. TCRdb cleaned the public reads at Q25 with fastp, built clones with MiXCR and kept in-frame beta chains. CDR3 protein sequences are deduplicated, and each keeps its most common genes and DNA. The V and J calls shown here were made by TCRdb, not taken from the authors' results. A total of around 130,000 distinct CDR3 sequences appear in this sample, more than 15% of them only once. Roughly 30% of the sample is taken by the ten largest.

The sample was blood, either unsorted or a sorted T cell fraction (not recorded which). The V and J genes are TRBV7-8 and TRBJ2-7; 6 matching bases give a weak D call of TRBD2. The receptor comes from a male donor with ankylosing spondylitis. CDR3 protein: CASSGNGGSRYEQYF. The nucleotide sequence reads TGTGCCAGCAGCGGGAACGGAGGGTCTCGCTACGAGCAGTACTTC.